This T cell receptor beta chain emerged from a study of shared clonotypes between healthy human individuals. The CDR3 is 13 residues long. CDR1 and CDR2 (germline): SGHNT, YYREEE (reference sequence). Trimming took off 4 bases at V and 5 bases at J, with 9 bases between the two ends. Assay: immunoSEQ multiplex PCR; the TCRdb copy retains only in-frame clones and omits some. The sample has over 750,000 clones, 90% to 97% seen once. Selected positively for CCR7 and CD45RO-negative, naive CD8 cells excluded terminally differentiated effector memory CD45RA+ cells. The material sequenced was naive CD8+ T cells sorted from blood. The chain carries TRBV5-4 and TRBJ2-2, with unresolved D. The source of this sequence is a young man in good health. The DNA for the CDR3 is TGTGCCAGCAGCCGCTGGGGTACCGGGGAGCTGTTTTTT. This encodes CASSRWGTGELFF.